This T cell receptor beta chain was obtained from a study of monozygotic twins with inflammatory bowel disease. Points from the study as a whole: Other individuals had fewer clonotypes in common with IBD patients than with healthy twins, especially with disease activity. Diversity of TCRbeta measured by inverse Simpson was lower in IBD patients than in healthy co-twins.

CDR1 is MNHEY, CDR2 SMNVEV, per germline (reference sequence). The CDR3 extends over 15 amino acids. To note about this clonotype: Its antigen is still unknown.

cDNA synthesis was performed in eight separate reactions for each sample. After re-calling the 5' RACE reads, TCRdb lists one entry per CDR3 protein, DNA absent. The data show about 330,000 distinct CDR3 sequences, and the top ten clones hold over 2%. Material for sequencing was blood. The TCR sequence derives from a human donor with ulcerative colitis or Crohn's disease, or a healthy co-twin of an affected twin (not recorded which). The J gene is TRBJ2-1, the V gene TRBV27; absent DNA, TCRdb's TRBD1 call cannot be checked. The CDR3 protein is CASSFFRGGTNEQFF.